The entry that follows covers one TCR beta chain sequence. The data were taken from a study of CD8 T cells in Susac syndrome. Germline-derived CDR1 and CDR2 are SEHNR and FQNEAQ (reference sequence). V lost 5 bases and J lost 2, with 12 bases in between. The CDR3 spans 14 residues. It was with random hexamers that roughly 0.5 to 1 ug RNA was reverse transcribed. TCR beta CDR3 was amplified by immunoSEQ multiplex PCR. This amplification extended across 54 Vbeta and 13 Jbeta segments. Each CDR3 protein is one row after TCRdb ran MiXCR on the immunoSEQ multiplex PCR reads. The sample carries about 180,000 distinct CDR3 sequences, 85% to 95% recorded once. From blood CD8+ and CD4+ T cells, TCR beta sequences were generated. It was negative isolation that provided the CD8+ and CD4+ T cells, whereas TEMRA cells were enriched by FACS.

The sample was CD8+ T cells from PBMCs. The sequence derives from a human donor with multiple sclerosis. The gene calls are TRBV7-9 and TRBJ1-2; D is uncertain. This CDR3 reads CASSQNGPNYGYTF. The CDR3, as DNA: TGTGCCAGCAGCCAGAACGGCCCGAACTATGGCTACACCTTC.